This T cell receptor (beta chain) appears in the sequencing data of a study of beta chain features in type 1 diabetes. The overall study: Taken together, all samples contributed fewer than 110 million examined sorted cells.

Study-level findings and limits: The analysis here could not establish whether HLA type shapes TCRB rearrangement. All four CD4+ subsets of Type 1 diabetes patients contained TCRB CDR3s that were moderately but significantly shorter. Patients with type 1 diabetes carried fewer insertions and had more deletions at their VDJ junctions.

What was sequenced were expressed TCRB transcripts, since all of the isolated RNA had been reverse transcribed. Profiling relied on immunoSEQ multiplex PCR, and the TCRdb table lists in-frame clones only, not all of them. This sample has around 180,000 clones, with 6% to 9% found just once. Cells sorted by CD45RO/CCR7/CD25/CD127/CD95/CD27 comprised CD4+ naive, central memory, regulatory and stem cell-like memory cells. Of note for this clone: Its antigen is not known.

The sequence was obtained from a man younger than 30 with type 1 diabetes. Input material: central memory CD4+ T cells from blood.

The CDR3 is CASSFQTVANEKLFF. In nucleotides, the CDR3 is TGCGCCAGCAGCTTTCAGACTGTGGCTAATGAAAAACTGTTTTTT. The chain is built from TRBV4-3 and TRBJ1-4; D uncertain. This CDR3 has 15 residues. Trimming took 5 bases from V and 3 from J, leaving 13 bases between them. CDR1 is LGHNA and CDR2 is YSLEER in the germline V gene.